The 21 T cell receptor beta chains listed next were all sequenced from one sample in a study of T cells after yellow fever vaccination. TCRdb passed the 5' RACE reads through MiXCR, listing each CDR3 protein once. In the table there are around 330,000 distinct CDR3 sequences, about 3.5% of which are singletons. Here the sequenced sample was PBMCs, taken on the day of the yellow fever booster vaccination. All receptors come from a man in his late teens or twenties who received the YFV17D yellow fever vaccine.

This clonotype occurred many times. This chain uses TRBV4-1 with TRBJ2-7; 8 bases agree with TRBD1. The J segment lost 6 bases and the V segment lost 4 bases, leaving 5 bases of the junction unmatched. CDR1 MGHRA and CDR2 YSYEKL come from the germline V gene. This CDR3 contains 13 residues. CDR3 residues: CASSRLGTGEQYV. CDR3 DNA: TGCGCCAGCAGCCGGCTAGGGACAGGCGAGCAGTACGTC.

V and J are TRBV7-9 and TRBJ2-5, with 11 bases aligning to TRBD1. The CDR3 length is 15 residues. Germline-derived CDR1 and CDR2 are SEHNR and FQNEAQ (reference sequence). V trimming: 5 bases; J trimming: 6 bases; junction bases outside the gene matches: 8. The CDR3 DNA reads as TGTGCCAGCAGCCATGGGACAGGGGGTGAGAAGACCCAGTACTTC. As protein: CASSHGTGGEKTQYF.

This clonotype was seen ten or more times. The V and J genes are TRBV7-9 and TRBJ2-1, with 10 nucleotides matching TRBD2. The length of the CDR3 is 15 residues. In germline, CDR1 is SEHNR, CDR2 FQNEAQ (reference sequence). Trimming took 5 bases from V and 9 from J; bases not matched to a gene: 10. The chain's CDR3 is CASSTLAGELGEQFF. In DNA, the CDR3 is TGTGCCAGCAGCACCCTAGCGGGGGAGCTCGGTGAGCAGTTCTTC.

The V and J genes are TRBV12-3 or TRBV12-4 and TRBJ1-4; D possibly corresponds to TRBD1 (6 bases). The CDR3 sequence is 12 residues long. Trimming took 6 bases from V and 9 from J, leaving 11 bases between them. In nucleotides, the CDR3 is TGTGCCAGCAGGCGGACAGAGAAAAAACTGTTTTTT. Translating gives CASRRTEKKLFF.

This clonotype appeared a few times. The rearrangement links TRBV9 to TRBJ2-3; 11 nucleotides line up with TRBD2. Germline assignment: CDR1 SGDLS and CDR2 YYNGEE. The trim removed 0 bases at V and 4 bases at J, leaving 7 bases unmatched. This CDR3 is 17 amino acids long. The CDR3 nucleotides read TGTGCCAGCAGCGTAGACTATCGTAGCGGGGGGGCAGATACGCAGTATTTT. It encodes CASSVDYRSGGADTQYF.

This clonotype was picked up a small number of times. The V and J genes are TRBV18 and TRBJ1-1, with D tentatively TRBD1 (6 bases). The CDR3 sequence is 14 residues long. Trimming took 0 bases from V and 7 from J, leaving 12 bases between them. CDR1 is KGHSH, CDR2 LQKENI, per germline. The CDR3 is CASSPPHRAGEAFF. The DNA of the CDR3 is TGTGCCAGCTCACCACCCCACAGGGCAGGTGAAGCTTTCTTT.

This sequence joins TRBV5-6 and TRBJ1-2; a weak D match, TRBD1 (5 bases). Trimming removed 3 bases at V and 14 bases at J, with 17 bases between. CDR3 length: 12 amino acids. Germline CDR1 and CDR2: SGHDT and YYEEEE. The CDR3 protein is CASSSTGTLDTF. The CDR3 nucleotides read TGTGCCAGCAGCTCTACCGGGACTCTCGATACCTTC. Supplemented by reference TRBV5-6 and TRBJ1-2, the full variable domain reads DAGVTQSPTHLIKTRGQQVTLRCSPKSGHDTVSWYQQALGQGPQFIFQYYEEEERQRGNFPDRFSGHQFPNYSSELNVNALLLGDSALYLCASSSTGTLDTFGSGTRLTVV.

The chain carries TRBV2 and TRBJ1-1; D remains ambiguous. This CDR3 has 13 amino acids. The V end lost 2 bases, the J end lost 4 bases, and 8 bases lay between the germline ends. CDR1 is SNHLY, CDR2 FYNNEI, per germline. CDR3 in DNA: TGTGCCAGCAGTGAATGGTCCCGCACTGAAGCTTTCTTT. Residues: CASSEWSRTEAFF.

This clonotype has ten or more counts. V is TRBV5-1 and J is TRBJ2-2; 9 bases match TRBD1. Germline assignment: CDR1 SGHRS and CDR2 YFSETQ. Trimming cost V 3 bases and J 6 bases; bases outside gene matches: 3. The CDR3 is 14 amino acids. For the CDR3, the DNA is TGCGCCAGCAGCTCCACAGGGGGCCCCGGGGAGCTGTTTTTT. Translation gives CASSSTGGPGELFF.

The V and J genes are TRBV6-2 or TRBV6-3 and TRBJ2-7; D not certain. The CDR3 is made up of 12 amino acids. CDR1 MNHEY and CDR2 SVGEGT come from the germline V gene. Trimming stripped 6 bases from V and 3 bases from J, with 9 bases between. CDR3 in amino acids: CASSPDGYEQYV. CDR3 in DNA: TGTGCCAGCAGCCCGGACGGCTACGAGCAGTACGTC.

This clonotype was counted many times. The chain joins TRBV5-4 to TRBJ2-1, with a weak D call TRBD1 (5 bases). Germline V gene lookup returns CDR1 SGHNT and CDR2 YYREEE (reference sequence). The CDR3 is 13 residues long. V was cut by 6 bases and J by 5 bases, with 12 bases left in between. The CDR3 protein is CASTRTSNNEQFF. The CDR3, as DNA: TGTGCCAGCACCCGGACAAGTAACAATGAGCAGTTCTTC.

This clonotype was picked up many times. The chain joins TRBV28 to TRBJ1-4; D not resolved. The CDR3 has 19 residues. Germline V gene lookup returns CDR1 MDHEN and CDR2 SYDVKM. Trimming took 2 bases from V and 5 from J, leaving 24 bases between them. This CDR3 reads CASSLTISPSQPLNEKLFF. The CDR3 nucleotides read TGTGCCAGCAGTTTAACCATAAGCCCATCACAGCCTTTGAATGAAAAACTGTTTTTT. Full variable domain (remainder filled in from reference TRBV28 and TRBJ1-4): DVKVTQSSRYLVKRTGEKVFLECVQDMDHENMFWYRQDPGLGLRLIYFSYDVKMKEKGDIPEGYSVSREKKERFSLILESASTNQTSMYLCASSLTISPSQPLNEKLFFGSGTQLSVL.

This clonotype was observed a few times. V gene TRBV5-4 combines with J gene TRBJ2-3; the D gene is possibly TRBD2 (5 bases). The germline V and J ends were trimmed by 10 bases and 4 bases, with 19 bases remaining between them. CDR1 is SGHNT and CDR2 is YYREEE in the germline V gene (reference sequence). This CDR3 is 14 amino acids long. This CDR3 reads CAESSGSPADTQYF. The DNA of the CDR3 is TGTGCCGAGAGTTCGGGGTCCCCCGCAGATACGCAGTATTTT.

The rearrangement links TRBV7-2 to TRBJ2-7; 9 bases line up with TRBD1. Trimming at V came to 7 bases and at J to 3 bases, leaving 7 bases not matched to a gene. Germline CDR1 and CDR2: SGHTA and FQGNSA. The CDR3 spans 14 residues. DNA for the CDR3: TGTGCCAGCACCATGAACAGGGGGCTCTACGAGCAGTACTTC. This gives the protein CASTMNRGLYEQYF. Full variable domain (remainder filled in from reference TRBV7-2 and TRBJ2-7): GAGVSQSPSNKVTEKGKDVELRCDPISGHTALYWYRQSLGQGLEFLIYFQGNSAPDKSGLPSDRFSAERTGGSVSTLTIQRTQQEDSAVYLCASTMNRGLYEQYFGPGTRLTVT.

This clonotype was seen more than once but under ten times. The chain couples TRBV5-6 to TRBJ1-1; D is undetermined. The V and J ends lost 6 bases and 0 bases respectively, with 21 bases between them. Germline V gene lookup returns CDR1 SGHDT and CDR2 YYEEEE. The CDR3 is made up of 17 amino acids. CDR3: CASIPHPQIRMNTEAFF. For the CDR3, the DNA is TGTGCCAGCATCCCACACCCACAAATCCGGATGAACACTGAAGCTTTCTTT. The variable domain in full, with the rest retrieved from reference TRBV5-6 and TRBJ1-1, is DAGVTQSPTHLIKTRGQQVTLRCSPKSGHDTVSWYQQALGQGPQFIFQYYEEEERQRGNFPDRFSGHQFPNYSSELNVNALLLGDSALYLCASIPHPQIRMNTEAFFGQGTRLTVV.

This clonotype has ten or more counts. The chain uses TRBV11-2 and TRBJ2-1, with D possibly matching TRBD1 (6 bases). V shed 0 bases and J shed 6 bases, with 12 bases lying between them. From germline, CDR1 is SGHAT and CDR2 FQNNGV. The CDR3 length is 15 residues. The CDR3 is CASSLDHRVFNEQFF. In nucleotides, the CDR3 is TGTGCCAGCAGCTTAGATCACAGGGTTTTCAATGAGCAGTTCTTC.

The V and J genes are TRBV7-2 and TRBJ2-6; either TRBD1 or TRBD2 may fit D (5 bases each). The V gene lost 5 bases and the J gene lost 4 bases, with 15 bases spanning the gap. CDR1 and CDR2 (germline): SGHTA, FQGNSA. CDR3 length equals 16 residues. The CDR3 DNA reads TGTGCCAGCAGCCCCTGGGGGTCCCGGGGGGCCAACGTCCTGACTTTC. It specifies CASSPWGSRGANVLTF.

The chain carries TRBV7-2 and TRBJ1-1; a weak D match, TRBD1 (5 bases). Trimming left V 0 bases short and J 7 bases short, with 12 bases between. The V gene's germline CDR1 is SGHTA and CDR2 FQGNSA. This CDR3 has 14 residues. The CDR3 is CASSLAYDRGEAFF. The CDR3 nucleotides are TGTGCCAGCAGCTTAGCGTATGATAGGGGTGAAGCTTTCTTT. Full variable domain (outside the CDR3, taken from reference TRBV7-2 and TRBJ1-1): GAGVSQSPSNKVTEKGKDVELRCDPISGHTALYWYRQSLGQGLEFLIYFQGNSAPDKSGLPSDRFSAERTGGSVSTLTIQRTQQEDSAVYLCASSLAYDRGEAFFGQGTRLTVV.

This clonotype has ten or more counts. The J gene is TRBJ2-4, the V gene TRBV7-2; 7 nucleotides match TRBD1. The V segment lost 10 bases and the J segment 6 bases; nucleotides outside the gene matches: 9. Germline V lookup: CDR1 SGHTA, CDR2 FQGNSA. CDR3 length: 13 residues. In DNA, the CDR3 is TGTGCCACCTCTCCCGGGACAGCAAACATTCAGTACTTC. This gives the protein CATSPGTANIQYF.

Many counts were recorded for this clonotype. The V call is TRBV7-2, the J call TRBJ2-5; D ambiguous. The CDR3 length is 12 residues. Looked up from germline, CDR1 is SGHTA and CDR2 is FQGNSA. The V end lost 4 bases, the J end lost 5 bases, and 8 bases lay between the germline ends. DNA for the CDR3: TGTGCCAGCAGCTCACCTCCGGAGACCCAGTACTTC. Its protein is CASSSPPETQYF.

This clonotype was detected many times. J is TRBJ2-7 and V is TRBV5-4, with D unclear. CDR1 is SGHNT, CDR2 YYREEE, per germline (reference sequence). The CDR3 covers 13 residues. With 2 bases removed from V and 5 bases from J, the gap between germline ends came to 11 bases. This CDR3 reads CASSFRPWDEQYV. CDR3 DNA: TGTGCCAGCAGCTTCCGGCCCTGGGACGAGCAGTACGTC.